This record covers a single T cell receptor beta chain. Its antigen target is currently unknown. Base qualities are not provided; no much larger clone lies one nucleotide away. This entry is derived from a study of blood T cell repertoires in COVID-19 (dated by TCRdb to 2018 to 2020). Context from the whole study: The collaborator samples originated in the United States, Italy and Spain and spanned the acute and convalescent phases of COVID-19. The prospective study material was composed of cDNA or gDNA derived from T cells, B-cell-depleted T cells, or PBMCs. The dataset comprised deeply sampled blood TCRbeta repertoires from subjects exposed to, actively infected with, or recovered from COVID-19. A freely available public database, intended as a resource for researchers studying the immune response to SARS-CoV-2, is where the repertoires were released. The samples were drawn from the first 160 participants of the ongoing ImmuneRACE study and from about 1,200 subjects provided by 6 global collaborators. Sample metadata almost always included a de-identified subject ID, COVID-19 status, age in years and sex. Where available, HLA class I and class II types were taken from metadata supplied by the sample provider and were not determined by assay-based typing.

Overall study results and their limits: The amount of clinical and demographic metadata varied by source and participant and was provided uncurated.

TCRbeta CDR3 regions were amplified from genomic DNA by means of the immunoSEQ Assay, a bias-controlled multiplex PCR. The paper's processing steps were these. Nucleated cell counts per sample were estimated from amplification of reference gene primers within the assay. To quantify the absolute abundance of each unique TCRbeta CDR3 rearrangement, sequence reads were collapsed and filtered. For each sample, productive Simpson clonality was calculated by taking the square root of Simpson's diversity index across productive rearrangements. TCRdb provides this immuneACCESS table in a form limited to in-frame rearrangements. Some clones are lacking; in checked studies, under half of them reflect an unresolved V gene, and why the rest are absent is not known. The V and J calls and clone size come from that table; D and trimming were worked out from the DNA. The sample table shows approximately 210,000 clones, and more than 75% are seen once. The ten top clones hold about 9.9% of the sample.

At one collaborating source in Seattle, patients were enrolled during active infection and were followed longitudinally through the course of disease. Each collaborating institution followed its own protocols to collect whole blood in K2EDTA tubes. For TCRbeta analysis, collaborator samples were shipped as frozen whole blood, as isolated PBMCs, or as DNA extracted from either sample type. Sequencing input: peripheral blood. This TCR was recovered from a man aged 45-65 years with COVID-19, enrolled during active disease.

The base sequence is TGTGCCAGCAGTTTATCCCAGGGGAACTATGGCTACACCTTC. The translation is CASSLSQGNYGYTF. The sequence joins TRBV27 to TRBJ1-2; the D gene is perhaps TRBD1, on 6 matching bases. The V end loses 0 bases and the J end loses 2 bases, and a stretch of 7 bases separates them. Spanning cysteine to phenylalanine, the CDR3 consists of 14 amino acids. The DNA shown is the 42-base CDR3, in frame from base 1. In the germline V gene (reference sequence), CDR1 corresponds to MNHEY and CDR2 to SMNVEV.